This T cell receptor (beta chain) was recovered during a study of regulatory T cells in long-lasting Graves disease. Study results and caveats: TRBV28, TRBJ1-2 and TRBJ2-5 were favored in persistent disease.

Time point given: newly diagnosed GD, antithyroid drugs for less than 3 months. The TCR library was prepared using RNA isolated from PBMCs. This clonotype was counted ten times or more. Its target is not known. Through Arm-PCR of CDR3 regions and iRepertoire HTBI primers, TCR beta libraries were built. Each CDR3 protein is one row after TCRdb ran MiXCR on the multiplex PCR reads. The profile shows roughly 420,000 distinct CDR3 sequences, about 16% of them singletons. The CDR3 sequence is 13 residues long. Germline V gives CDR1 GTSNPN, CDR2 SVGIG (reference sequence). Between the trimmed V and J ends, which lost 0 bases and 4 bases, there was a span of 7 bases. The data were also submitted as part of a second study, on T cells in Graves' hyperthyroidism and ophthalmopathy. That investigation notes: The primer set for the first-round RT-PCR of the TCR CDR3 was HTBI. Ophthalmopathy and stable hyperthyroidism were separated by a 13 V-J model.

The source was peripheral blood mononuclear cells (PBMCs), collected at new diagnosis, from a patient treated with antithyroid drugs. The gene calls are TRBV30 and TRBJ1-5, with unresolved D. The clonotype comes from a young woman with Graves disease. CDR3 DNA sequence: TGTGCCTGGAGTGTAGGTGAGAATCAGCCCCAGCATTTT. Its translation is CAWSVGENQPQHF. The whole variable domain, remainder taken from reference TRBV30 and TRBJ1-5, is SQTIHQWPATLVQPVGSPLSLECTVEGTSNPNLYWYRQAAGRGLQLLFYSVGIGQISSEVPQNLSASRPQDRQFILSSKKLLLSDSGFYLCAWSVGENQPQHFGDGTRLSIL.